Here is one T cell receptor (beta chain) with its context. Its antigen is still unknown. Universal primer sites and UMIs were introduced during 5'RACE template-switching synthesis of TCR cDNA. TCRdb independently ran MiXCR on the 5' RACE reads; one entry per CDR3 protein. The sample records a few hundred thousand distinct CDR3 sequences, over 3.5% being singletons. The sample belongs to a study of T cells after yellow fever vaccination. Findings and limits, study-wide: Detected again after the booster were most primary-vaccination clones, at about 96% CD4 and 88% CD8.

CDR3 length equals 15 residues. The V and J ends lost 4 bases and 4 bases respectively, with 14 bases between them. Germline CDR1 and CDR2: SGDLS and YYNGEE. This specimen was PBMCs, taken 5 days after the yellow fever booster vaccination. This chain connects TRBV9 to TRBJ1-4; a possible D gene is TRBD1 (5 bases). The clonotype originates from a man aged 18 to 29 who received the YFV17D yellow fever vaccine. The CDR3 protein is CASSSGAEYNEKLFF. Here the CDR3 DNA reads TGTGCCAGCAGCTCCGGGGCAGAATATAATGAAAAACTGTTTTTT.